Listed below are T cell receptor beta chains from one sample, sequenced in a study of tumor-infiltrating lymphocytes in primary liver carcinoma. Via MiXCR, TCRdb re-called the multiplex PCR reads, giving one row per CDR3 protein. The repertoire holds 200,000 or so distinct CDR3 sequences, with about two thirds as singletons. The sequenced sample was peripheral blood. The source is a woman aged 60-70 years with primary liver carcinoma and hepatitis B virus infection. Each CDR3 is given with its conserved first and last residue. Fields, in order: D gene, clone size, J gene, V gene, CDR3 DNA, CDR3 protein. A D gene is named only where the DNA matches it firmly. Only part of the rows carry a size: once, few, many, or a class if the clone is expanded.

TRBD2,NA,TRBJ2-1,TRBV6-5,TGTGCCAGCAGTTACCTCGTGACTAGCGCGAATGAGCAGTTCTTC,CASSYLVTSANEQFF
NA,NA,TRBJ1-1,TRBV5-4,TGTGCCAGCTGCTCCGGGTTGACAGAGGGTCACACTGAAGCTTTCTTT,CASCSGLTEGHTEAFF
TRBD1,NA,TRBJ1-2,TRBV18,TGTACCAGCTCACCACGGGACAGTCAGTATGGCTACACCTTC,CTSSPRDSQYGYTF
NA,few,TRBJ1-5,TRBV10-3,TGTGCCATCAGTGTATCGGGACTTAGCAATCAGCCCCAGCATTTT,CAISVSGLSNQPQHF
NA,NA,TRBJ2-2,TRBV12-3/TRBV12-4,TGTGCCAGCAGGGGGCGGGACAGGAACACCGGGGAGCTGTTTTTT,CASRGRDRNTGELFF
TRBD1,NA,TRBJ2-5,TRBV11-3,TGTACCAGCAGCATTACTACGACAGGGAACGGAGAGACCCAGTACTTC,CTSSITTTGNGETQYF
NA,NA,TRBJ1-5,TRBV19,TGTGCCAGTAGTTGGGGGACAAATCAGCCCCAGCATTTT,CASSWGTNQPQHF
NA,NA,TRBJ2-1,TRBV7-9,TGTGCCAGCAGCCCCGGGACTTTCGACAATGAGCAGTTCTTC,CASSPGTFDNEQFF
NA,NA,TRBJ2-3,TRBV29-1,TGCAGCATCACCCCCAGGGACGAAGATACTCAGTATTTT,CSITPRDEDTQYF
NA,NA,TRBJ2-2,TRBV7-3,TGTGCCAGCAGCTCCCGTTGGGGAGGGGGCACCGGGGGGCTGTTTTTT,CASSSRWGGGTGGLFF
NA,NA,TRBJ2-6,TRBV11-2,TGTACCAGGAGCCCGGGACAGTTCTGGACTAGCTCTGGGGCCAACATCCTGACTTTC,CTRSPGQFWTSSGANILTF
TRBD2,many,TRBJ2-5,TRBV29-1,TGCAGCGTTGAAGTAGGAGGACTAGCGGGAGGAAAGGGGGTAACGCGCCAAGAGACCCAGTACTTC,CSVEVGGLAGGKGVTRQETQYF
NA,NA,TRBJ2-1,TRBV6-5,TGTGCCAGCAGTACCAACATGGGCGGGGAATTCTACAATGAGCAGTTCTTC,CASSTNMGGEFYNEQFF
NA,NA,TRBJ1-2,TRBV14,TGTGCCAGCAGCCAAGCAGGTTGGGGTCGAGACTGCACCTTC,CASSQAGWGRDCTF
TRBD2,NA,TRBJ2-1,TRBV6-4,TGTGCCAGCAGTGAGGGCAGCGGGAAGGCCAGTGAGCAGTTCTTC,CASSEGSGKASEQFF
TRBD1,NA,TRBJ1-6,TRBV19,TGTGCCAGTAGTCCGATAACAGGGGCGATCTATAATTCACCCCTCCACTTT,CASSPITGAIYNSPLHF
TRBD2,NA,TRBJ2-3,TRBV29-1,TGCAGCGTTAAGGGAGGGGCGGAACCCACAGATACGCAGTTTTTT,CSVKGGAEPTDTQFF
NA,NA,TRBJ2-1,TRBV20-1,TGCAGTGCTAGAGCTAGGTCTGGGTACAATGAGCAGTTCTTC,CSARARSGYNEQFF
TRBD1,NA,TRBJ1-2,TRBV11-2,TGTATCAGCAGCTCCATAAACAGGGGGCGCCTCGGCTATGGCTACACCTTC,CISSSINRGRLGYGYTF
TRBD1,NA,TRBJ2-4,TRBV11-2,TGTGCCAGCGGCTTAGGGGGCAACATTCAGTACTTC,CASGLGGNIQYF
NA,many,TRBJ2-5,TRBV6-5,TGTGCCAGCAGTTCTAAGGGGCAAGAGACCCAGTACTTC,CASSSKGQETQYF
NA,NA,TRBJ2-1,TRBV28,TGTGCCAGCAGTTTGGTGGGGGTTCAGTACAATAAGCAGTTCTTC,CASSLVGVQYNKQFF
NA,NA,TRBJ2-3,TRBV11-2,TGTGCCAGCAGCCCGAGTTGCGGAAACGCAGGGACAGATACGCAGTATTTT,CASSPSCGNAGTDTQYF
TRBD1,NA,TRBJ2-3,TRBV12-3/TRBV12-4,TGTGCCAGCAATATCCGACAGGGTGGCACTGATACGCAGTATTTT,CASNIRQGGTDTQYF
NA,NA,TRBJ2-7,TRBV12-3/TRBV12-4,TGTGCCAACAGCCTATCTTACAGTGACGAGCAGAACTTC,CANSLSYSDEQNF
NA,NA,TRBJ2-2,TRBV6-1,TGTGCCAGCACTGAAACGAGGGGACGAAGCACCGGGGAGCTGTTTTTT,CASTETRGRSTGELFF
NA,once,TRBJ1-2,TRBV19,TGTGCCAGTAGTACAGATCACGGCGGCTGGAGAGGCTACGCCTTC,CASSTDHGGWRGYAF
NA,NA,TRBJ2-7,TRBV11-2,TGTGCCTGCAGCTACCCCCTATACGAGCAGTACTTC,CACSYPLYEQYF
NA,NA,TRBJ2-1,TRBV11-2,TGTGCCAGCAGCCTAACATCATCGTCCACGGAGGAGCAGTTCTTC,CASSLTSSSTEEQFF
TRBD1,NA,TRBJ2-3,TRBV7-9,TGTGCCAGCAGCTCCAACCAGGGGGTTACAGGGGGCGCGAGTGGAGATACGCAGTATTTT,CASSSNQGVTGGASGDTQYF
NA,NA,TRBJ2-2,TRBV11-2,TGTGCCAGCAGTTTAACGAGAGAGAGCACCGGGGAGCTGTTTTTT,CASSLTRESTGELFF
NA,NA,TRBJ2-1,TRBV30,TGTGCCTGGAGTGACAGTGGGACCTACAATGAGCAGTTCTTC,CAWSDSGTYNEQFF
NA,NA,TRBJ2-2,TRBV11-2,TGTGCCAGCAGCCTGAGGACATGGGGCATCGGGGAGCTGTTTTTT,CASSLRTWGIGELFF
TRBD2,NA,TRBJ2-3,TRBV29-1,TGCAGCTCACGAGGGCTAGCGGGCGTCACAGAAACGCGGCATTTT,CSSRGLAGVTETRHF
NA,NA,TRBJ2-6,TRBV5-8,TGTGCCAGCAGCTTGGTAATCCAGATCTCTGGGACCAACGTCCTGACTTTC,CASSLVIQISGTNVLTF
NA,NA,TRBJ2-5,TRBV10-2,TGCGCCAGCAGTGAACTAGTCGGTTTCGAGACCCAGTACTTC,CASSELVGFETQYF
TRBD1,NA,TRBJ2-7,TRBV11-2,TGCGCCAGCAGCGACTCGGGACAGACCGTCTCTTACGAGCAGTACTTC,CASSDSGQTVSYEQYF
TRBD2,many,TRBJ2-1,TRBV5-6,TGTGCCAGCAGCTTTCCGGGACTAGCGAATGAGCAGTTCTTC,CASSFPGLANEQFF
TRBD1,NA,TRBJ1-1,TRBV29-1,TGCGGCGTCTTTGGACAGGCGAACACTAAAGCTTTCTTT,CGVFGQANTKAFF
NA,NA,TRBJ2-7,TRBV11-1,TGTGCCAGTTCTTCTCTCGGCGGGACTGCCTACGGGCAGTACTTC,CASSSLGGTAYGQYF
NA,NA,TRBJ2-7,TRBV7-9,TGTGCCAGCAGCTTAGGTTCAGATCCCATCTACGAGCAGTACTTC,CASSLGSDPIYEQYF
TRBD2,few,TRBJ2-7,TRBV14,TGTGCCAGCAGCCGCGGACTAGCGGGACGCGAGCAGTACTTC,CASSRGLAGREQYF
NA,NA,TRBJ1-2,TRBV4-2,TGTGCCAGCAGCCAAGATGGCGGCAGGAGCCGTGGCTACACCTTC,CASSQDGGRSRGYTF